The entry below describes one TCR beta chain. This entry belongs to a study of T cells in Graves' hyperthyroidism and ophthalmopathy. Germline V gene data show CDR1 as ENHRY and CDR2 as SYGVKD. V lost 10 bases and J 0 bases, leaving 18 bases between the germline ends. The CDR3 has 15 residues. TCR beta CDR3 sequences were amplified from RNA transcripts. HTBI primers drove first-round RT-PCR of the TCR CDR3. TCRdb processed the multiplex PCR reads anew with MiXCR; each CDR3 protein has one entry. The sample carries 700,000 to 850,000 distinct CDR3 sequences, 30% to 40% recorded once. The source of this sequence is a woman aged 40-49 years with Graves' hyperthyroidism. The chain joins TRBV10-3 to TRBJ1-1, with D tentatively TRBD1 (5 bases). The specimen was blood. CDR3 sequence (DNA): TGTGCCACCAGAGGGGACTTCTTGATGAACACTGAAGCTTTCTTT. Translation gives CATRGDFLMNTEAFF.